What follows is one T cell receptor beta chain and its context. The antigen is unknown. Germline CDR1 reads SGHKS; CDR2 reads YYEKEE (reference sequence). The CDR3 runs to 14 residues. The germline V and J ends were trimmed by 3 bases and 4 bases, with 13 bases remaining between them. TCRdb re-called the 5' RACE reads with MiXCR, one entry per CDR3 protein. Of hundreds of thousands of distinct CDR3 sequences listed, roughly 4.3% are singletons. This entry belongs to a study of T cells after yellow fever vaccination. Overall study results and limits: Clones that expanded after primary vaccination mostly reappeared after the booster (nearly 98% CD4, approximately 85% CD8). The CD4 and CD8 compartments had a small share of their clonotypes in common. Weaker overall was a secondary response that nonetheless peaked faster, on day 5 versus 15. The presence of abundant clonotypes contaminating from the bulk population was possible in FACS-sorted repertoires.

The receptor was isolated from a man aged 18 to 30 who received the YFV17D yellow fever vaccine. The V call is TRBV5-5, the J call TRBJ1-2; perhaps TRBD1 as D (5 bases). The source was PBMCs, collected 5 days after the yellow fever booster vaccination. CDR3 residues: CASSSVGAPYGYTF. The CDR3 nucleotides are TGTGCCAGCAGCTCGGTCGGGGCCCCCTATGGCTACACCTTC.